The TCR beta chain described here comes from a study of cytomegalovirus exposure and HLA in healthy donors. Regarding the study as a whole: The study reported that TCR beta sequences accurately predicted HLA-A and HLA-B alleles in most subjects. TCR beta sequences numbering under 20,000 were associated with HLA alleles at 0.05 false discovery rate in a later analysis.

This clone showed up just once. Its antigen is still unknown. This CDR3 has 20 amino acids. The V and J ends lost 3 bases and 5 bases, in that order; junction bases with no gene match: 19. CDR1 is KGHSH and CDR2 is LQKENI in the germline V gene. Vbeta (60) and Jbeta (13) primers were used in the PCR. Profiled with immunoSEQ multiplex PCR; TCRdb holds only in-frame clones, not every one. The data show 150,000 to 200,000 clones, 65% to 80% seen once. The specimen sequenced was PBMCs. This sequence was found in a middle-aged woman in good health and CMV-seronegative. The V call is TRBV18, the J call TRBJ1-4; TRBD1 agrees at 9 bases. The CDR3 region is CASSPGFGSRDRVRNEKLFF. CDR3 bases: TGTGCCAGCTCACCCGGGTTCGGATCCCGGGACAGGGTGAGGAATGAAAAACTGTTTTTT.